This T cell receptor (beta chain) was documented in a study of blood T cell repertoires in COVID-19. Study at large: Sites in the United States, Italy and Spain provided acute and convalescent COVID-19 samples. PBMCs, B-cell-depleted T cells, or T cells provided the cDNA or gDNA that made up the material.

Unmatched junction bases numbered 5, after V lost 2 bases and J lost 2 bases. Germline lookup yields CDR1 MNHEY and CDR2 SVGEGT. CDR3 length: 15 amino acids. In the original workflow: For nucleated cells, counts were estimated from reference gene primer amplification. Assay used: immunoSEQ multiplex PCR; TCRdb lists only in-frame clones, some missing. Clonal size and the V and J genes are those of that table, whereas D and trimming came from the DNA. In the table there are about 99,000 clones, 84% of which are singletons. This chain uses TRBV6-2 or TRBV6-3 with TRBJ2-7; TRBD2 matches at 8 bases. The sequence was obtained from a man in his 70s with active or convalescent COVID-19. Specimen: peripheral blood. CDR3 residues: CASSYREGRTYEQYF. The CDR3 DNA is TGTGCCAGCAGTTACCGGGAGGGGCGTACCTACGAGCAGTACTTC.